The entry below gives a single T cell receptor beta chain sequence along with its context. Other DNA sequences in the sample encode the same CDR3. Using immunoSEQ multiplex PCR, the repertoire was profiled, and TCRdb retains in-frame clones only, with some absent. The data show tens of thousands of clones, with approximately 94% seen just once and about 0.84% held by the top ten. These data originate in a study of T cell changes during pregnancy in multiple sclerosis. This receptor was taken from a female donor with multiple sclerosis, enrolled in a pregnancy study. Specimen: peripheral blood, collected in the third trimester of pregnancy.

The CDR3 loop reads CASSQDRGGYGYTF. Here the CDR3 DNA reads TGCGCCAGCAGCCAGGACCGGGGGGGGTATGGCTACACCTTC. J is TRBJ1-2 and V is TRBV4-1, with D maybe TRBD1 (5 bases). CDR1 and CDR2 from the germline V gene are MGHRA and YSYEKL. This CDR3 region has 14 residues. V lost 3 bases, J lost 5 bases, and 13 bases lay in between.